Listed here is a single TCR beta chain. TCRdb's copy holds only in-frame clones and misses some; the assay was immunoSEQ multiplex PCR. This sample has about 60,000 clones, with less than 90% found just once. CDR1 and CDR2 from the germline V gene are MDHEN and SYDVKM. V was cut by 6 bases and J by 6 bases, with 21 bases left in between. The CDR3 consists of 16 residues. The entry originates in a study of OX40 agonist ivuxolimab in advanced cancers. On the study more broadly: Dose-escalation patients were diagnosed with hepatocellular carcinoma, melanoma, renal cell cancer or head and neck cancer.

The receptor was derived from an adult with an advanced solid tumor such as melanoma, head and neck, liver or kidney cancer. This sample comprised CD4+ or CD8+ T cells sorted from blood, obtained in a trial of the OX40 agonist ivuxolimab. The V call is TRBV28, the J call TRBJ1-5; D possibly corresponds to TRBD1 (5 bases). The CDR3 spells CASSLGEGWQGQPQHF. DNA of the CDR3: TGTGCCAGCAGCCTGGGAGAGGGGTGGCAGGGTCAGCCCCAGCATTTT.